This is a list of T cell receptor beta chains from one sample in a study of cytomegalovirus exposure and HLA in healthy donors. Data came from immunoSEQ multiplex PCR; TCRdb stores just in-frame clones and leaves some out. Of fewer than 250,000 clones listed, roughly 77% are singletons. The sequenced material came from PBMCs. The source of these receptors is a man aged 40-49 years in good health and CMV-seropositive. Both conserved end residues are part of each CDR3. Each record gives: D gene, J gene, V gene, clone size, CDR3 protein, CDR3 DNA. A D gene is named only where the DNA matches it firmly. Some rows mark clone size as missing; the rest say once, few, many or name a class of expanded clone.

D gene: TRBD1; J gene: TRBJ1-2; V gene: TRBV2; clone size: -; CDR3 protein: CASSEGPDRGRGWWYGYTF; CDR3 DNA: TGTGCCAGCAGTGAAGGACCGGACAGGGGGCGCGGATGGTGGTATGGCTACACCTTC
D gene: TRBD2; J gene: TRBJ2-3; V gene: TRBV6-1; clone size: -; CDR3 protein: CASSWEGPDTQYF; CDR3 DNA: TGTGCCAGCAGTTGGGAGGGCCCAGATACGCAGTATTTT
D gene: TRBD2; J gene: TRBJ2-7; V gene: TRBV7-2; clone size: -; CDR3 protein: CASSRGGSSYEQYF; CDR3 DNA: TGTGCCAGCAGCCGGGGGGGTAGCTCCTACGAGCAGTACTTC
D gene: -; J gene: TRBJ2-3; V gene: TRBV5-1; clone size: -; CDR3 protein: CASSASGTDTQYF; CDR3 DNA: TGCGCCAGCAGCGCTAGCGGCACAGATACGCAGTATTTT
D gene: TRBD1; J gene: TRBJ2-5; V gene: TRBV5-8; clone size: -; CDR3 protein: CASSLGTGGQETQYF; CDR3 DNA: TGTGCCAGCAGCTTGGGGACAGGGGGTCAAGAGACCCAGTACTTC
D gene: -; J gene: TRBJ2-7; V gene: TRBV2; clone size: -; CDR3 protein: CASSEGRGSYEQYF; CDR3 DNA: TGTGCCAGCAGTGAAGGCCGGGGATCCTACGAGCAGTACTTC
D gene: TRBD2; J gene: TRBJ2-1; V gene: TRBV5-1; clone size: -; CDR3 protein: CASSPVPGLAGGLDNEQFF; CDR3 DNA: TGCGCCAGCAGCCCCGTCCCGGGACTAGCGGGAGGGCTTGACAATGAGCAGTTCTTC
D gene: -; J gene: TRBJ2-3; V gene: TRBV11-3; clone size: once; CDR3 protein: CASSLAAADTQYF; CDR3 DNA: TGTGCCAGCAGCTTAGCCGCGGCAGATACGCAGTATTTT
D gene: TRBD1; J gene: TRBJ1-4; V gene: TRBV11-2; clone size: -; CDR3 protein: CASSSGQGYEELFF; CDR3 DNA: TGTGCCAGCAGCTCGGGACAGGGGTACGAGGAACTGTTTTTT
D gene: -; J gene: TRBJ2-3; V gene: TRBV7-6; clone size: once; CDR3 protein: CASSFNSDNTDTQYF; CDR3 DNA: TGTGCCAGCAGCTTCAATAGTGACAACACAGATACGCAGTATTTT
D gene: TRBD2; J gene: TRBJ2-3; V gene: TRBV7-3; clone size: -; CDR3 protein: CASSFSGRGDTQYF; CDR3 DNA: TGTGCCAGCAGCTTTAGCGGGAGGGGGGATACGCAGTATTTT
D gene: -; J gene: TRBJ1-2; V gene: TRBV2; clone size: -; CDR3 protein: CASSEQGTRGYTF; CDR3 DNA: TGTGCCAGCAGTGAACAGGGAACGAGAGGCTACACCTTC
D gene: TRBD2; J gene: TRBJ2-2; V gene: TRBV7-9; clone size: -; CDR3 protein: CASSPGLASGELFF; CDR3 DNA: TGTGCCAGCAGTCCCGGACTAGCCTCCGGGGAGCTGTTTTTT